This TCR beta chain was recorded in a study of T cell responses to AZD1222 COVID-19 vaccine. Clones were sequenced by immunoSEQ multiplex PCR, and TCRdb holds only the in-frame ones, with some missing. Of some 150,000 clones in the sample, around 91% are singletons; the top ten hold roughly 5.5%. In germline, CDR1 is MNHEY, CDR2 SVGAGI. V was cut by 6 bases and J by 5 bases, with 10 bases left in between. The CDR3 is 13 residues long. Study-level results: Targeting of unmutated variant regions was reportedly seen in nearly half of spike-specific TCRs. Two AZD1222 doses significantly raised spike-specific TCR breadth and depth over controls. No repertoire was sampled before or during the peak T cell response, only after it. There were mostly white British donors and more females than males, and clonal diversity was possibly underestimated.

About this clone itself: Its cognate antigen is unknown.

This TCR came from an adult in good health. The sequences come from peripheral blood, collected on day 0 of AZD1222 vaccination. The chain uses TRBV6-5 and TRBJ1-4; D is perhaps TRBD1 (5 bases). This chain's CDR3 is CASRGLGNEKLFF. Here the CDR3 DNA reads TGTGCCAGCAGGGGACTGGGCAATGAAAAACTGTTTTTT.